This TCR beta chain was captured by sequencing in a study of CD8+CD57+ T cells in acquired aplastic anemia. Study as a whole: Each DNA sample taken from sorted CD4+ and CD8+ cells came to about 3.2 ug on average. Regarding the study as a whole: Both patients and controls carried the same twenty-nine CD8+ CDR3 sequences. CD8+ Simpson's diversity showed no significant patient-control difference.

Profiles of TCR beta VDJ and CDR3 were generated from a genomic DNA template. A single record per CDR3 protein comes from TCRdb applying MiXCR to the reads. The repertoire consists of 150,000 to 180,000 distinct CDR3 sequences, with 40% to 65% occurring once and the leading ten covering about 12%. It was patients with CD8+CD57+ cell expansion by flow cytometry who were chosen for sequencing. Patients were untreated when blood was sampled. As for this clonotype: What it binds is not known.

The specimen was sorted CD4+, CD8+, or CD8+CD57+ T cells (not recorded which) from PBMCs. The sequence was obtained from a human donor with aplastic anemia.

CDR3 amino acids: CASSDGGGANEKLFF. The CDR3 nucleotides are TGCGCCAGCAGTGATGGAGGGGGAGCTAATGAAAAACTGTTTTTT. This chain uses TRBV10-1 with TRBJ1-4, with a possible D match to TRBD1 (6 bases). Germline CDR1 WNHNN, CDR2 SYGVQD (reference sequence). The V end was cut by 3 bases, the J end by 3 bases, with 11 bases between. This CDR3 is 15 amino acids long.